What follows are 2 T cell receptor beta chains derived from one specimen sequenced in a study of identical twins. TCRdb itself ran the 5' RACE reads through MiXCR, one entry per CDR3 protein. The sample carries a few hundred thousand distinct CDR3 sequences, around a tenth recorded once. The sample was also reused in another study, on yellow fever vaccine responses in identical twins.

Sequenced: PBMCs. The receptors were gathered from a young woman in good health.

In this sample, this clonotype turned up many times. The chain employs TRBV29-1 and TRBJ2-5; weak D call: TRBD2 (5 bases). The CDR3 covers 15 residues. Trimming shortened V by 3 bases and J by 5 bases, and 19 bases separated the two germline ends. The germline gives CDR1 SQVTM, CDR2 ANQGSEA. CDR3 amino acids: CSVDANSEIGETQYF. DNA of the CDR3: TGCAGCGTTGACGCCAATAGCGAGATAGGGGAGACCCAGTACTTC.

The chain is built from TRBV25-1 and TRBJ2-2, with 7 bases fitting TRBD2. J lost 7 bases, V lost 5 bases, and 10 bases had no gene match. Germline assignment: CDR1 MGHDK and CDR2 SYGVNS. This CDR3 is built from 15 residues. DNA of the CDR3: TGTGCCAGCAGTCCAGTGGGAGCGGGATTCGGGGAGCTGTTTTTT. Protein: CASSPVGAGFGELFF.